A single sample gave rise to the 2 T cell receptor beta chains below, sequenced in a study of blood T cell repertoires in COVID-19. The data were produced by immunoSEQ multiplex PCR, yet TCRdb's version contains in-frame clones alone and is incomplete. The sample has some 300,000 clones; roughly 89% are singletons. Sequencing input: peripheral blood. Every receptor here comes from a woman between 40 and 50 years old with COVID-19, enrolled during active disease.

This clone was seen only once. The CDR3 DNA follows: TGTGCCAGTAGTATAGACCACGACAGGGGTGTGAACACTCGCAATGAGCAGTTCTTC. Translated: CASSIDHDRGVNTRNEQFF. The V call is TRBV19, the J call TRBJ2-1, with 8 bases matching TRBD1. Trimming took 0 bases from V and 6 from J; bases not matched to a gene: 16. The CDR3 runs to 19 residues. Per the germline V gene, CDR1 is LNHDA and CDR2 is SQIVND (reference sequence).

This clone occurred a few times. V gene TRBV2 combines with J gene TRBJ2-1; 10 nucleotides match TRBD2. The CDR3 has 13 amino acids. CDR1 is SNHLY and CDR2 is FYNNEI in the germline V gene. V was clipped by 10 bases and J by 6 bases; unmatched bases: 6. CDR3 protein: CATKSGGANEQFF. In DNA form, the CDR3 reads TGTGCCACCAAGAGCGGGGGGGCCAATGAGCAGTTCTTC.